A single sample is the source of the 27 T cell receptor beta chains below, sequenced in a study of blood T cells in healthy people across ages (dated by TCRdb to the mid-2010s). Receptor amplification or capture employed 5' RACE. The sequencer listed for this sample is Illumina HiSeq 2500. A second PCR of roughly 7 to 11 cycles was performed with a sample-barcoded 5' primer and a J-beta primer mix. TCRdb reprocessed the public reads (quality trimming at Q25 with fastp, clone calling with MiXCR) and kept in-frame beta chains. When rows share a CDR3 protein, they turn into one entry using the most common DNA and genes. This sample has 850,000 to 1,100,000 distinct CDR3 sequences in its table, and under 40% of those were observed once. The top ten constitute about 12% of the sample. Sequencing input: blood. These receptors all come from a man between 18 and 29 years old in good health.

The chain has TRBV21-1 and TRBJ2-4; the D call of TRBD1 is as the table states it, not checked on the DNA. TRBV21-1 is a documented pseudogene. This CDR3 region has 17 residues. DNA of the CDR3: TGTGCCAGCAGCAAAGCGCCGGGACAGGGGGCCAAAAACATTCAGTACTTC. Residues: CASSKAPGQGAKNIQYF.

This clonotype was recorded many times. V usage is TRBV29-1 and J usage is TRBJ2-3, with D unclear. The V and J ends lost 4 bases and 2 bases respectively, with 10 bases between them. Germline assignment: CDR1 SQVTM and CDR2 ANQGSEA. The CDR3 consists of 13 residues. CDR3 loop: CSVAPGSTDTQYF. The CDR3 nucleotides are TGCAGCGTTGCACCAGGATCCACAGATACGCAGTATTTT.

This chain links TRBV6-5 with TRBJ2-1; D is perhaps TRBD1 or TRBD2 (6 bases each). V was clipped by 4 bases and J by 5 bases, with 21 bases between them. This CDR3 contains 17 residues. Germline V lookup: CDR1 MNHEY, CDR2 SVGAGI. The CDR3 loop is CASSSPRGRFPNNEQFF. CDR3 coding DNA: TGTGCCAGCAGTTCCCCTCGGGGGCGGTTCCCGAACAATGAGCAGTTCTTC.

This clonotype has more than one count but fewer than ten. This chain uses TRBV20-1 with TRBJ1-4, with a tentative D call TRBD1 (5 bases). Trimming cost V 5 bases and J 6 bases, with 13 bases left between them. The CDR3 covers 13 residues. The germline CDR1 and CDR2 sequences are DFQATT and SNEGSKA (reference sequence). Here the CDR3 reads CSAPRDGDEKLFF. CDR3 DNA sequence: TGCAGTGCTCCCCGGGACGGGGATGAAAAACTGTTTTTT.

CDR3 protein: CSVEAWTEAFF. DNA of the CDR3: TGCAGCGTTGAAGCGTGGACTGAAGCTTTCTTT. This chain joins TRBV29-1 and TRBJ1-1; D not resolved. Trimming removed 1 base at V and 5 bases at J, with 5 bases between. The CDR3 runs to 11 residues. The V gene's germline CDR1 is SQVTM and CDR2 ANQGSEA.

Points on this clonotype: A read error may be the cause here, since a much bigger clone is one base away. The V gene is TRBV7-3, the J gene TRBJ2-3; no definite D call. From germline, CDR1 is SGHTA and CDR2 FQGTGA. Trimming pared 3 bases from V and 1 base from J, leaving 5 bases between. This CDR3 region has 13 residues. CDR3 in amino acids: CASSFQGTDTQYF. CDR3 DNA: TGTGCCAGCAGCTTTCAGGGCACAGATACGCAGTATTTT.

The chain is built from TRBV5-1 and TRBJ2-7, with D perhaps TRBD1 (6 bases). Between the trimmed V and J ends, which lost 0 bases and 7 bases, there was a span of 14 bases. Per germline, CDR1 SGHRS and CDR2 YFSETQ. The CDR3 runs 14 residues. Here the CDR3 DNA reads TGCGCCAGCAGCTTGGGACAGGAAAGCAATGAGCAGTACTTC. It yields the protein CASSLGQESNEQYF.

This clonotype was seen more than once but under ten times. CDR3 loop: CSVVSLPREDGYTF. The DNA for the CDR3 is TGCAGCGTTGTCTCGTTGCCCAGGGAGGATGGCTACACCTTC. This chain links TRBV29-1 with TRBJ1-2; D perhaps matches TRBD1 (5 bases). The V and J ends lost 4 bases and 6 bases respectively, with 18 bases between them. The CDR3 has 14 amino acids. The germline V gene encodes CDR1 SQVTM and CDR2 ANQGSEA.

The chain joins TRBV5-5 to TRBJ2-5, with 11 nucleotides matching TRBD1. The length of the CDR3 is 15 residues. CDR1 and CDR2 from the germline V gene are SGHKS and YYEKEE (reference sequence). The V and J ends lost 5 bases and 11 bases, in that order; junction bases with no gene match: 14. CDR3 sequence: CASRIGQGAGNEQYF. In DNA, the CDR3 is TGTGCCAGCAGAATAGGACAGGGGGCTGGCAATGAGCAGTACTTC.

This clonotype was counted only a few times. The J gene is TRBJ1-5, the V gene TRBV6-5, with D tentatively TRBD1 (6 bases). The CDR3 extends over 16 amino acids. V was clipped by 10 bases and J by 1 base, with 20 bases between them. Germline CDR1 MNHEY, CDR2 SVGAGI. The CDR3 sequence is CATHSTRGGSNQPQHF. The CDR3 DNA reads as TGTGCCACCCATTCGACGCGAGGGGGAAGCAATCAGCCCCAGCATTTT.

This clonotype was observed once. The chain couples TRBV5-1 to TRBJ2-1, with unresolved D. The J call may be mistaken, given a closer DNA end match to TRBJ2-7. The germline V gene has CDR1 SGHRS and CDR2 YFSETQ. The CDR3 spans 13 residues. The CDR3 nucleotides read TGCGCCAGCAGCTTGAGGGCCTACAATGAGCAGTACTTC. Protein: CASSLRAYNEQYF.

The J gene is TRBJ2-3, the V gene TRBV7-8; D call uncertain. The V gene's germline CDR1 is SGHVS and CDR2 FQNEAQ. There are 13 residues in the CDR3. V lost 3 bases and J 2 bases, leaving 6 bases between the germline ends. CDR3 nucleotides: TGTGCCAGCAGCTTCAGCCCCACAGATACGCAGTATTTT. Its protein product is CASSFSPTDTQYF.

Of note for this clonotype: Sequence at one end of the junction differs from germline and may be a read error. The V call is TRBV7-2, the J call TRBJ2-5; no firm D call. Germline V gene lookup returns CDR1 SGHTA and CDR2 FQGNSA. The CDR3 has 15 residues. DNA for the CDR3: TGTGCCCGCAGCTTACAAAGGGCAGTCCAAGAGACCCAGTACTTC. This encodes CARSLQRAVQETQYF.

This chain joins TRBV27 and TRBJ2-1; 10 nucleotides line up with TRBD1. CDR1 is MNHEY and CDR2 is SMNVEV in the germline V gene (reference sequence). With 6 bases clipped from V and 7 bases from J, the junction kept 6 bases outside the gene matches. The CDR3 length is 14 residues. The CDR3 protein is CASSDRGRLNEQFF. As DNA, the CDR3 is TGTGCCAGCAGCGACAGGGGGCGCCTTAATGAGCAGTTCTTC.

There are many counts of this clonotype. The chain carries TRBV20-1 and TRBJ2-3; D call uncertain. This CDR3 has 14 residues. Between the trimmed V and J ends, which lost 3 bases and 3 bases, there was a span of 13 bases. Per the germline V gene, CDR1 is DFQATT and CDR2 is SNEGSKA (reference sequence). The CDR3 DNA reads TGCAGTGCTAGTCTAGGAGCGATGACAGATACGCAGTATTTT. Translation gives CSASLGAMTDTQYF.

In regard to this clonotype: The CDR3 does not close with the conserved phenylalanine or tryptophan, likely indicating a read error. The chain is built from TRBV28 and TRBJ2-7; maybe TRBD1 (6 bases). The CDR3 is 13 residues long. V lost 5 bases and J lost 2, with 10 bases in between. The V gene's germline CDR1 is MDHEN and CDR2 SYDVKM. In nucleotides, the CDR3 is TGTGCCAGCAGTGCCGGGACAACCTACGAGCAGTACTCC. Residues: CASSAGTTYEQYS.

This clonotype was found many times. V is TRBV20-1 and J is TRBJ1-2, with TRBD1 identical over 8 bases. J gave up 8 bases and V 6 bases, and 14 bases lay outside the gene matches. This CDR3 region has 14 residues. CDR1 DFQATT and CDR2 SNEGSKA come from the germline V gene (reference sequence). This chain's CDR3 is CSAGKQTGVLGYTF. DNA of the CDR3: TGCAGTGCGGGAAAACAGACAGGGGTTTTAGGCTACACCTTC.

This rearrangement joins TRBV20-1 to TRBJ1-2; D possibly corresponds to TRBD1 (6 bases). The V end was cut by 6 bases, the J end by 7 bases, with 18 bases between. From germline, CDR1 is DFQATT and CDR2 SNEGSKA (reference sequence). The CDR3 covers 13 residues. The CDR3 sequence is CSASGTLEAGYTF. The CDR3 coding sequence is TGCAGTGCCAGCGGGACATTGGAGGCTGGCTACACCTTC.

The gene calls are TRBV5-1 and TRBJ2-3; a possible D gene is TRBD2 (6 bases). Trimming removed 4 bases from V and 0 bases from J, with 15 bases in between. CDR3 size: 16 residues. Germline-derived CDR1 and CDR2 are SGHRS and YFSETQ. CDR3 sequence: CASSPGSGLSTDTQYF. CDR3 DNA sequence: TGCGCCAGCAGCCCTGGAAGCGGGCTTAGCACAGATACGCAGTATTTT.

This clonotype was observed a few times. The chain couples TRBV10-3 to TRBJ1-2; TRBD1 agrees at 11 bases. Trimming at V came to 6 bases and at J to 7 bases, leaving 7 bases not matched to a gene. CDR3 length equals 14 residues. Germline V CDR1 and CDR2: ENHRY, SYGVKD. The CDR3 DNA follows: TGTGCCATCAGCCGCGGACAGGGGGCGATTGGCTACACCTTC. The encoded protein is CAISRGQGAIGYTF.

The CDR3 DNA is TGCAGCGGACGCAGAACTGGGCAATTAAAGGAGCAGTTCTTC. It specifies CSGRRTGQLKEQFF. V usage is TRBV29-1 and J usage is TRBJ2-1, with no clear D. Germline lookup yields CDR1 SQVTM and CDR2 ANQGSEA. The V end was cut by 7 bases, the J end by 10 bases, with 23 bases between. CDR3 length equals 14 residues.

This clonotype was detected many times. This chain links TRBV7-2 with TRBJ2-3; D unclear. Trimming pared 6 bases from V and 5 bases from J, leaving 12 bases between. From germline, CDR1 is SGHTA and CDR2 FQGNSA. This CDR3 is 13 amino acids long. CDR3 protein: CASSLNVGDTQYF. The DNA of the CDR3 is TGTGCCAGCAGTTTAAACGTGGGAGATACGCAGTATTTT.

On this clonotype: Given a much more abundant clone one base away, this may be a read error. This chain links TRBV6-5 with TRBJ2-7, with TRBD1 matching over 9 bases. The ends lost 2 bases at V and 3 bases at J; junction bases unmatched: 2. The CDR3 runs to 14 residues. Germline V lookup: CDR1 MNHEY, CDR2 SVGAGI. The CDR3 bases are TGTGCCAGCAGTTACACGACAGGGGGCTACGAGCAGTACTTC. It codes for CASSYTTGGYEQYF.

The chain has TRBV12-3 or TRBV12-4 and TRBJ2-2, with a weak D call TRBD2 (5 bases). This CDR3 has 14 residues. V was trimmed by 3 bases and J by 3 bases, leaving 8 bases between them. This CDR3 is CASSLRVDTGELFF. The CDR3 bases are TGTGCCAGCAGTTTGAGGGTGGACACCGGGGAGCTGTTTTTT.

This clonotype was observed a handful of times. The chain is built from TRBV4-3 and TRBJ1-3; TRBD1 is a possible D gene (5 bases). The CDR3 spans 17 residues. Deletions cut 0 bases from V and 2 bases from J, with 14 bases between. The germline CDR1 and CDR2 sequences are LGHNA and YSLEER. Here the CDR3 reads CASSQDWGNRAGNTIYF. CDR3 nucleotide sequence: TGCGCCAGCAGCCAAGATTGGGGGAATAGAGCTGGAAACACCATATATTTT.

In DNA form, the CDR3 reads TGTGCCACCAGCAGTCAGGCAAGCAATCAGCCCCAGCATTTT. This encodes CATSSQASNQPQHF. The chain joins TRBV15 to TRBJ1-5; D is undetermined. CDR3 length: 14 amino acids. Trimming took off 3 bases at V and 1 base at J, with 7 bases between the two ends. Per germline, CDR1 LNHNV and CDR2 YYDKDF (reference sequence).

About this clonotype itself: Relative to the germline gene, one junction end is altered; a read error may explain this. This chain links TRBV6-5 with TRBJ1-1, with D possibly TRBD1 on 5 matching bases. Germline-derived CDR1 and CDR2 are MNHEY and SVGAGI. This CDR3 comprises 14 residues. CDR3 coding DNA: TGTGCCAGCAGTGACTCTGGGGGGAACACTGAAGCTTTCTTT. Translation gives CASSDSGGNTEAFF.